This TCR beta chain emerged from a study of blood T cell repertoires in COVID-19. Study in general: Acute-phase and convalescent COVID-19 samples originated in the United States, Italy and Spain. In each case, the material was cDNA or gDNA derived from T cells, B-cell-depleted T cells, or PBMCs.

Source study methods: Scientists estimated how many nucleated cells there were by amplifying reference gene primers. Using immunoSEQ multiplex PCR, the repertoire was profiled, and TCRdb retains in-frame clones only, with some absent. The D gene and trimming were derived from the DNA, and the V and J assignments and clone size from that table. The sample lists 230,000 or so clones, around 84% occurring once. This CDR3 contains 15 residues. V lost 4 bases to trimming and J lost 8 bases, with 21 bases between them. Germline V lookup: CDR1 SGHRS, CDR2 YFSETQ. The sequenced sample was peripheral blood. The J gene is TRBJ1-2, the V gene TRBV5-1, with a tentative D call TRBD1 (5 bases). The clonotype comes from a man aged 40-55 years who had recovered from COVID-19. The CDR3 DNA reads as TGCGCCAGCAGCCACGACCAGACAGCGCTGGGAGGCTACACCTTC. Protein sequence: CASSHDQTALGGYTF.